This T cell receptor beta chain was captured by sequencing in a study of blood T cell repertoires in COVID-19. Overall study context: Sources were T cells, B-cell-depleted T cells, or PBMCs; the material itself was cDNA or gDNA.

Authors' methods: The assay estimated nucleated cells by amplifying reference gene primers. Sequencing was performed with immunoSEQ multiplex PCR; in TCRdb, only in-frame clones are kept and a portion is missing. For V, J and clone size, that table is used; D and trimming come from the DNA. This table holds over 60,000 clones, nearly 90% found once. The CDR3 has 15 residues. From germline, CDR1 is MGHRA and CDR2 YSYEKL. V lost 0 bases to trimming and J lost 2 bases, with 10 bases between them. The sample consisted of peripheral blood. The TCR comes from a man aged 45-60 years with acute or convalescent COVID-19. The rearrangement joins TRBV4-1 to TRBJ1-1; a weak D match, TRBD1 (5 bases). The CDR3 here is CASSQERGKNTEAFF. For the CDR3, the DNA is TGCGCCAGCAGCCAAGAGCGGGGGAAAAACACTGAAGCTTTCTTT.